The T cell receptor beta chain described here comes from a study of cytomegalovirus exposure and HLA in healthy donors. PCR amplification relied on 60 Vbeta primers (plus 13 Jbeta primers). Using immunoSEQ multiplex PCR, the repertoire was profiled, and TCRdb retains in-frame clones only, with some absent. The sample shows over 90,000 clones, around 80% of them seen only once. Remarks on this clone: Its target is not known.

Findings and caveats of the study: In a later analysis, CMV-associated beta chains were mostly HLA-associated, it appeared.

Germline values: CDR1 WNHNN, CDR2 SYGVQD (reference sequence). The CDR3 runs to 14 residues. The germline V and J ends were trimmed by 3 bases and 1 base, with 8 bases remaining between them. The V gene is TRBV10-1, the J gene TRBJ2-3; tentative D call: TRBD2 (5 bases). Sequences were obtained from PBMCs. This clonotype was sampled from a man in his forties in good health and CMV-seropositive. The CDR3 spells CASSEVGGTDTQYF. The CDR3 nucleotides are TGCGCCAGCAGTGAAGTGGGAGGCACAGATACGCAGTATTTT.